A single sample gave rise to the 20 T cell receptor beta chains below, sequenced in a study of cytomegalovirus exposure and HLA in healthy donors. The PCR had 60 Vbeta and 13 Jbeta primers. The method was immunoSEQ multiplex PCR; TCRdb's version includes in-frame clones alone and lacks a portion of them. The sample records about 160,000 clones, around 80% being singletons. Sequencing was done on a sample of PBMCs. These receptors were taken from a male donor in good health and CMV-seropositive.

The genes are TRBV29-1 and TRBJ1-4; 12 bases match TRBD1. V shed 0 bases and J 8 bases; nucleotides not matched to a gene: 1. Germline loops: CDR1 SQVTM, CDR2 ANQGSEA. The CDR3 sequence is 14 residues long. For the CDR3, the DNA is TGCAGCGTTGAAGAGGGACAGGGGGCCGAAAAACTGTTTTTT. Amino acids: CSVEEGQGAEKLFF.

The chain uses TRBV5-6 and TRBJ2-3; D is unclear. The germline V and J ends were trimmed by 0 bases and 5 bases, with 7 bases remaining between them. Germline V gene sequence: CDR1 SGHDT, CDR2 YYEEEE. This CDR3 is 13 amino acids long. Here the CDR3 DNA reads TGTGCCAGCAGCTTGGGGTCCGGAGATACGCAGTATTTT. Amino acids: CASSLGSGDTQYF. Using reference TRBV5-6 and TRBJ2-3 for the parts outside the CDR3, the full variable domain is DAGVTQSPTHLIKTRGQQVTLRCSPKSGHDTVSWYQQALGQGPQFIFQYYEEEERQRGNFPDRFSGHQFPNYSSELNVNALLLGDSALYLCASSLGSGDTQYFGPGTRLTVL.

The chain couples TRBV12-5 to TRBJ2-1; 12 nucleotides align to TRBD1. With 1 base clipped from V and 0 bases from J, the junction kept 7 bases outside the gene matches. There are 19 residues in the CDR3. The V gene's germline CDR1 is LGHNT and CDR2 FRNRAP. DNA of the CDR3: TGTGCTAGTGGTTTGGCCTCCGGGACAGGGGGCAACTCCTACAATGAGCAGTTCTTC. Translated: CASGLASGTGGNSYNEQFF.

This clone occurred a few times. The chain combines TRBV18 with TRBJ2-7; D perhaps matches TRBD1 (6 bases). The germline V and J ends were trimmed by 6 bases and 4 bases, with 19 bases remaining between them. The CDR3 extends over 15 amino acids. The germline V gene encodes CDR1 KGHSH and CDR2 LQKENI. The CDR3 loop is CASSSMGQVIYEQYF. The CDR3 nucleotides are TGTGCCAGCTCGTCGATGGGACAAGTAATTTACGAGCAGTACTTC.

The gene calls are TRBV7-2 and TRBJ2-3; 10 bases match TRBD2. The CDR3 contains 15 residues. Germline-derived CDR1 and CDR2 are SGHTA and FQGNSA. The V gene end was trimmed by 4 bases and the J gene end by 2 bases; junction bases not matched to a gene: 3. The CDR3 DNA reads TGTGCCAGCAGCTCTACTAGCGGGACCACAGATACGCAGTATTTT. Protein product: CASSSTSGTTDTQYF.

The CDR3 sequence is CASSLVWREVSYNEQFF. In DNA form, the CDR3 reads TGCGCCAGCAGCTTGGTTTGGCGGGAGGTCTCCTACAATGAGCAGTTCTTC. The V gene is TRBV5-1, the J gene TRBJ2-1; 8 bases agree with TRBD2. With V trimmed by 0 bases and J by 0 bases, 5 bases remained unmatched. Germline CDR1 reads SGHRS; CDR2 reads YFSETQ. CDR3 length: 17 amino acids.

The chain uses TRBV5-1 and TRBJ1-3; 8 bases are shared with TRBD1. V lost 2 bases to trimming and J lost 3 bases; unmatched junction nucleotides: 4. Per germline, CDR1 SGHRS and CDR2 YFSETQ. This CDR3 has 15 amino acids. The DNA for the CDR3 is TGCGCCAGCAGCTTTTCCGGGACAGGTGGAAACACCATATATTTT. Amino acids: CASSFSGTGGNTIYF.

The rearrangement joins TRBV11-2 to TRBJ2-5; weak D call: TRBD1 (5 bases). The CDR3 length is 13 residues. CDR1 SGHAT and CDR2 FQNNGV come from the germline V gene. V was pared by 1 base and J by 5 bases, with 8 bases between. The CDR3 DNA reads as TGTGCCAGCAGCTTAGCAGGGTTGGAGACCCAGTACTTC. Translating it yields CASSLAGLETQYF.

V usage is TRBV9 and J usage is TRBJ2-3; D gene uncertain. The V and J ends lost 0 bases and 6 bases respectively, with 11 bases between them. The CDR3 covers 14 residues. Germline V CDR1 and CDR2: SGDLS, YYNGEE. For the CDR3, the DNA is TGTGCCAGCAGCGTAGCAGGCCCGACGGATACGCAGTATTTT. Residues: CASSVAGPTDTQYF.

The V and J genes are TRBV6-5 and TRBJ2-5; TRBD1 is a possible D gene (5 bases). The J call may be wrong; the DNA end is better matched by TRBJ2-7. This CDR3 has 13 residues. CDR1 MNHEY and CDR2 SVGAGI come from the germline V gene. This CDR3 reads CASRRQISYEQYF. The CDR3 coding sequence is TGTGCCAGCAGGCGACAGATCTCCTACGAGCAGTACTTC.

The chain recombines TRBV7-8 with TRBJ1-5; D is undetermined. The CDR3 loop spans 13 amino acids. The germline V gene encodes CDR1 SGHVS and CDR2 FQNEAQ. V lost 1 base and J lost 6, with 7 bases in between. This CDR3 reads CASSLDIPQPQHF. In nucleotides, the CDR3 is TGTGCCAGCAGCTTAGACATACCTCAGCCCCAGCATTTT.

V gene TRBV14 combines with J gene TRBJ1-2; 7 positions agree with TRBD1. The CDR3 consists of 14 residues. Germline V lookup: CDR1 SGHDN, CDR2 FVKESK. V was clipped by 3 bases and J by 0 bases; unmatched bases: 1. CDR3 sequence (DNA): TGTGCCAGCAGCCAGACAGGGACTAACTATGGCTACACCTTC. As protein: CASSQTGTNYGYTF.

The V and J genes are TRBV7-3 and TRBJ2-3, with 12 nucleotides matching TRBD2. The germline V gene has CDR1 SGHTA and CDR2 FQGTGA. V trimming: 0 bases; J trimming: 11 bases; junction bases outside the gene matches: 18. CDR3 length: 19 amino acids. The CDR3 is CASSLTHGLAGYAGYEQYF. The CDR3 region has the DNA TGTGCCAGCAGCTTAACCCATGGACTAGCGGGATACGCCGGATATGAGCAGTATTTT.

This rearrangement joins TRBV9 to TRBJ2-7, with D tentatively TRBD2 (6 bases). This CDR3 region has 14 residues. Trimming stripped 2 bases from V and 5 bases from J, with 14 bases between. The germline gives CDR1 SGDLS, CDR2 YYNGEE. The CDR3 DNA follows: TGTGCCAGCAGCGTGGGAGGTGGGACCCACGAGCAGTACTTC. This codes for CASSVGGGTHEQYF. Full variable domain (missing parts from reference TRBV9 and TRBJ2-7): DSGVTQTPKHLITATGQRVTLRCSPRSGDLSVYWYQQSLDQGLQFLIQYYNGEERAKGNILERFSAQQFPDLHSELNLSSLELGDSALYFCASSVGGGTHEQYFGPGTRLTVT.

This clone has more than one count but fewer than ten. The DNA of the CDR3 is TGCGCCAGCAGCCAATCCCCCGGGGGGGATACGCAGTATTTT. Translating it yields CASSQSPGGDTQYF. The chain combines TRBV4-3 with TRBJ2-3; the match to TRBD2 covers 7 bases. V shed 2 bases, J shed 6 bases, and the junction held 5 bases outside the gene matches. Germline CDR1 reads LGHNA; CDR2 reads YSLEER. The CDR3 totals 14 residues.

The chain couples TRBV4-3 to TRBJ2-7; TRBD1 agrees at 8 bases. The CDR3 has 15 residues. With V trimmed by 4 bases and J by 2 bases, 7 bases remained unmatched. The germline V gene encodes CDR1 LGHNA and CDR2 YSLEER. The CDR3 DNA follows: TGCGCCAGCAGCCCGGCCGGGACAGGTCCCTACGAGCAGTACTTC. This encodes CASSPAGTGPYEQYF.

The chain is built from TRBV27 and TRBJ1-5; 9 bases match TRBD1. The CDR3 loop spans 16 amino acids. The J segment lost 3 bases and the V segment lost 5 bases, leaving 8 bases of the junction unmatched. CDR1 MNHEY and CDR2 SMNVEV come from the germline V gene (reference sequence). CDR3 bases: TGTGCCAGCAGTCCAAGAGGACAGGGGAACAATCAGCCCCAGCATTTT. Its protein product is CASSPRGQGNNQPQHF.

V and J are TRBV18 and TRBJ2-1; D may be TRBD2 (6 bases). This CDR3 is 14 amino acids long. V dropped 3 bases and J dropped 15 bases, with 21 bases sitting between them. The germline V gene encodes CDR1 KGHSH and CDR2 LQKENI. The CDR3, as DNA: TGTGCCAGCTCACCCTCCGTGGGGGGTACAAGAAGGTTCTTC. Its translation: CASSPSVGGTRRFF.

The DNA for the CDR3 is TGTGCCAGTAGTGACCTCATGACTAGTCGGTACGAGCAGTACTTC. Amino acid sequence: CASSDLMTSRYEQYF. The chain has TRBV19 and TRBJ2-7, with D possibly matching TRBD2 (6 bases). This CDR3 has 15 residues. Germline values: CDR1 LNHDA, CDR2 SQIVND (reference sequence). The V gene lost 5 bases and the J gene lost 4 bases, with 18 bases spanning the gap.

The rearrangement joins TRBV27 to TRBJ2-7; D ambiguous. This CDR3 is built from 13 residues. Trimming left V 1 base short and J 2 bases short, with 6 bases between. Germline CDR1 reads MNHEY; CDR2 reads SMNVEV (reference sequence). The CDR3 sequence: CASSLYRAYEQYF. DNA for the CDR3: TGTGCCAGCAGTTTATACAGAGCCTACGAGCAGTACTTC.